The clone carrying this T cell receptor beta chain was picked up a small number of times. Its target is unknown. cDNA libraries of TCR beta carried unique molecular identifiers. The authors obtained roughly 0.5 million cDNA molecules from about 0.94 to 9.7 million T cells. TCRdb passed the PCR reads through MiXCR, listing each CDR3 protein once. The profile shows 350,000 to 450,000 distinct CDR3 sequences, around 33% of them singletons. The data derive from a study of post-analysis software for immune sequencing data. Study results and caveats: Strong same-batch co-clustering of samples appeared with F measure clustering. Patients carried roughly five TRBV segments more frequently than controls did, and TRBV5-6, TRBV5-1 and TRBV20-1 were among them.

Germline V gene data show CDR1 as LGHNA and CDR2 as YSLEER. The V end was cut by 3 bases, the J end by 4 bases, with 18 bases between. This CDR3 is built from 16 residues. This sequence joins TRBV4-3 and TRBJ1-2; D gene uncertain. The sample taken for sequencing was blood. The receptor's source is a girl aged 10 to 17 with multiple sclerosis. DNA of the CDR3: TGCGCCAGCAGCCACCTAGTGGAGGCATCGGGCTATGGCTACACCTTC. Protein: CASSHLVEASGYGYTF.